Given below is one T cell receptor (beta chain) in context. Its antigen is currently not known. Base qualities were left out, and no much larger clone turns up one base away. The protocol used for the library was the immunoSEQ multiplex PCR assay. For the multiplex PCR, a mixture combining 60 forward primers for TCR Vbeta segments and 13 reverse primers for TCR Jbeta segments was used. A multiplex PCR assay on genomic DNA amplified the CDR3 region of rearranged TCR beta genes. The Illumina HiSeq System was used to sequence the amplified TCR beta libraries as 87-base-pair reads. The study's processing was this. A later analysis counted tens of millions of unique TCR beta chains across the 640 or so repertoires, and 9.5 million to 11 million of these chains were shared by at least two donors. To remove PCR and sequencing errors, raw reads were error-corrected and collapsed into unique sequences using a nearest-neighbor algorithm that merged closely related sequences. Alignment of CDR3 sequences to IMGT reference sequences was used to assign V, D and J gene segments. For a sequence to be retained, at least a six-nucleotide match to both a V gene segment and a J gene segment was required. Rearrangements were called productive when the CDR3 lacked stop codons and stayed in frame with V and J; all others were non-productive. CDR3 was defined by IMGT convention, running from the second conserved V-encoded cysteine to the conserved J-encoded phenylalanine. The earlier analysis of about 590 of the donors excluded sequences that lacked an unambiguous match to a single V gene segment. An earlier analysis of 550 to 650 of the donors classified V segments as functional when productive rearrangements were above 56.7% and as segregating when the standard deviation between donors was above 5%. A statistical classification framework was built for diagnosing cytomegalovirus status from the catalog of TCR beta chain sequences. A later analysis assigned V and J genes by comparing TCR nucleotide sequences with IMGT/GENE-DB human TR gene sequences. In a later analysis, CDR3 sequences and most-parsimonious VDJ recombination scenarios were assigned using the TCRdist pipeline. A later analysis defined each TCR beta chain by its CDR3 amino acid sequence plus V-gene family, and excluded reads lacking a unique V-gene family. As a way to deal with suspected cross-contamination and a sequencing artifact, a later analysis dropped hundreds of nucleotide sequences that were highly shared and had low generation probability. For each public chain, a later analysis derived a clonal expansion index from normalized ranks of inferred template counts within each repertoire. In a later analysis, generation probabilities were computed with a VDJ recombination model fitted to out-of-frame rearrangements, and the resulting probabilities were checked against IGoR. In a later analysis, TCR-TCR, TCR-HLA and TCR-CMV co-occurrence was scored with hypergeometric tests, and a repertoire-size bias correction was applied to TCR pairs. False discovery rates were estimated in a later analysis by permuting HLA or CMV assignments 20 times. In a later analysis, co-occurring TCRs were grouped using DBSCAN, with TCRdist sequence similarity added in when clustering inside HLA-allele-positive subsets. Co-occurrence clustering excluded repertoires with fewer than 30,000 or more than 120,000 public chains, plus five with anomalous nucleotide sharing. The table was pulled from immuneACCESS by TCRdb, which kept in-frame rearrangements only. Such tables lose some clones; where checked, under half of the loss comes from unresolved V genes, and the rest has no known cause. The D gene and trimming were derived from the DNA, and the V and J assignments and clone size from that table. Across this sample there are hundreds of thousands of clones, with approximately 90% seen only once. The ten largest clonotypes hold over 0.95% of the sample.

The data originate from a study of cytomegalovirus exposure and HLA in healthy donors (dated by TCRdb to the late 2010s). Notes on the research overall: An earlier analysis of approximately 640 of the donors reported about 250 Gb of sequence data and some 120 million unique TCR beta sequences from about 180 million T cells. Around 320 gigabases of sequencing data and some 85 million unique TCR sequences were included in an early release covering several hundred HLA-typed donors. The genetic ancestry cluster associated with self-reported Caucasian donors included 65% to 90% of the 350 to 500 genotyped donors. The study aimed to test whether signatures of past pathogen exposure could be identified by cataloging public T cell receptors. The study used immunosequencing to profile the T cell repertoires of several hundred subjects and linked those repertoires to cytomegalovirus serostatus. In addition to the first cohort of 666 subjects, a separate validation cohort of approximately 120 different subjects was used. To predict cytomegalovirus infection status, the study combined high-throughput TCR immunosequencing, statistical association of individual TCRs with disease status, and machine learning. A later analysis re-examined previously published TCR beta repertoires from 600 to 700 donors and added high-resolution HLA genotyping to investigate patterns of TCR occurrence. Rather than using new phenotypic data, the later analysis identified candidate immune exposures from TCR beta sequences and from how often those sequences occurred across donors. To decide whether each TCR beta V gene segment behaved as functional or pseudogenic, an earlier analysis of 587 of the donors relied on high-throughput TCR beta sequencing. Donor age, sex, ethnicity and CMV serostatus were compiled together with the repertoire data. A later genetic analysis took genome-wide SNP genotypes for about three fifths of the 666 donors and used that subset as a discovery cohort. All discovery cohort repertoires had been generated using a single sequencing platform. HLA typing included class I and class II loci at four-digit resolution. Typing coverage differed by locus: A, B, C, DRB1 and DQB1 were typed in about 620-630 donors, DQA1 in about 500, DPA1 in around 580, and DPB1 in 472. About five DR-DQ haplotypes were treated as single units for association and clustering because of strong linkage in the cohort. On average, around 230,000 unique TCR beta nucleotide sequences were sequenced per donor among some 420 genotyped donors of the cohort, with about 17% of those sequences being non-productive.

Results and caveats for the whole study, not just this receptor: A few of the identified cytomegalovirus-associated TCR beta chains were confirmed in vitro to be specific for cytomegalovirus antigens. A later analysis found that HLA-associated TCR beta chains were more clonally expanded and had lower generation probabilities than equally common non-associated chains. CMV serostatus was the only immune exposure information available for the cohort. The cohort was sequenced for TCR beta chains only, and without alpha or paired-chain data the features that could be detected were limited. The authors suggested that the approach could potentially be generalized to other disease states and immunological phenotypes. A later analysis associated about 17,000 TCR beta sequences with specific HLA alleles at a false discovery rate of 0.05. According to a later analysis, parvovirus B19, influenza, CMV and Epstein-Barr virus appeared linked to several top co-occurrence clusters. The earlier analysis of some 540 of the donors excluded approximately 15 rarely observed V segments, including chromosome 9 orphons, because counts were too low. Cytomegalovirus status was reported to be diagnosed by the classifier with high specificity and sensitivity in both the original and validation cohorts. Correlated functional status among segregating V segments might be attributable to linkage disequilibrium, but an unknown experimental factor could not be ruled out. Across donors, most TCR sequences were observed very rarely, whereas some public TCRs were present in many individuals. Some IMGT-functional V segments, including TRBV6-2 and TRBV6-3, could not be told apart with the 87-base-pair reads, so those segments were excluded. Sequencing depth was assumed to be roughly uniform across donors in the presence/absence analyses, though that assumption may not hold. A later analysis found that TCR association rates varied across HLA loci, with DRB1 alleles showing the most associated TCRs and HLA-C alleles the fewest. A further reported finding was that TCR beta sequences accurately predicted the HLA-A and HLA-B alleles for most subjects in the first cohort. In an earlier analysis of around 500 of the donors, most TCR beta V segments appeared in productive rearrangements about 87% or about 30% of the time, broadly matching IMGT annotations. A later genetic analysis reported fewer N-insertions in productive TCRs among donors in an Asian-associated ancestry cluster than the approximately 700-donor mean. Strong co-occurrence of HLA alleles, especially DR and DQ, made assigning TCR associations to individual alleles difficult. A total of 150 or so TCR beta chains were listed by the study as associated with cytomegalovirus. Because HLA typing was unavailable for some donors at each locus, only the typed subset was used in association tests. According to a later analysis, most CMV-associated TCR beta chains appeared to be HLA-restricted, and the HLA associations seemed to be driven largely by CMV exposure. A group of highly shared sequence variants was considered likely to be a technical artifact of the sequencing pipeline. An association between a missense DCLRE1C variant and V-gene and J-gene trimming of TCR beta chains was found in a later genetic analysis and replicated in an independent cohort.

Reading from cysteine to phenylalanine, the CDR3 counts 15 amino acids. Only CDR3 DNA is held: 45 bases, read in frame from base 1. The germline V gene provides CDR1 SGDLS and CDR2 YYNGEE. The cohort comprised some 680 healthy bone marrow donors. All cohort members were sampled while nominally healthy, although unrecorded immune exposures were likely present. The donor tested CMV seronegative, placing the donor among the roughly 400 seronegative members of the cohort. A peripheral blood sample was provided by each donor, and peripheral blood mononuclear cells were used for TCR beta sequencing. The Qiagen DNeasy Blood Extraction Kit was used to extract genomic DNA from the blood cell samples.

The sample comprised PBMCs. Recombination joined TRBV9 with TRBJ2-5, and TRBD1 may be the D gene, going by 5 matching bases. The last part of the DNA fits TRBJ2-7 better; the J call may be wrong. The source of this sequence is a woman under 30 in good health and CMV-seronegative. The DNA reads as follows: TGTGCCAGCAGCGTAGCCCCCTCGCAGGGCTACGAGCAGTACTTC. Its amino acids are CASSVAPSQGYEQYF.